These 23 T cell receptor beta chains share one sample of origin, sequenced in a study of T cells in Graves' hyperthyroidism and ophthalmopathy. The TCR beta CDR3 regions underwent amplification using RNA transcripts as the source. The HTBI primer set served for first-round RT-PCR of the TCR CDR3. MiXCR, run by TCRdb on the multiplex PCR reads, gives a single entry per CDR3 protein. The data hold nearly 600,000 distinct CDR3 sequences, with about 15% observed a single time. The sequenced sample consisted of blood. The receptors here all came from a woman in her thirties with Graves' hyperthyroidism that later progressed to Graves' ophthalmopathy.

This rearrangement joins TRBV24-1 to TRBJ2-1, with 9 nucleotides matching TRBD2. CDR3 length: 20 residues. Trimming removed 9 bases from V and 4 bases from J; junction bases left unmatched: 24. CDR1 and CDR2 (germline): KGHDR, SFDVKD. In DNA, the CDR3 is TGTGCCACCGGCCTGAGTGTTGACAGTCGCGGACTAGCGAGTTACAATGAGCAGTTCTTC. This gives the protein CATGLSVDSRGLASYNEQFF.

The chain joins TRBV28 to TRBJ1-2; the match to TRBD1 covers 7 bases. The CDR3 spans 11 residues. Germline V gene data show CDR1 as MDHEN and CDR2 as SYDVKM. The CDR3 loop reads CTTGANYGYTF. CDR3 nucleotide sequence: TGTACTACAGGGGCGAACTATGGCTACACCTTC.

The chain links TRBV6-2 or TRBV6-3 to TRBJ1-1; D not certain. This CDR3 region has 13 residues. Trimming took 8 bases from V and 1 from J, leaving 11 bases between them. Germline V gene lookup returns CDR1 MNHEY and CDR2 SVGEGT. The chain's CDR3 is CASGLQANTEAFF. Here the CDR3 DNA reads TGTGCCAGCGGGTTGCAAGCGAACACTGAAGCTTTCTTT.

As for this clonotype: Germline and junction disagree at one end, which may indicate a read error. The CDR3 spells CASRRDREEITEAFF. The CDR3 nucleotides are TGTGCCAGCAGACGTGACAGGGAGGAGATCACTGAAGCTTTCTTT. The chain uses TRBV5-1 and TRBJ1-1; 7 nucleotides line up with TRBD1. The germline gives CDR1 SGHRS, CDR2 YFSETQ. The CDR3 sequence is 15 residues long.

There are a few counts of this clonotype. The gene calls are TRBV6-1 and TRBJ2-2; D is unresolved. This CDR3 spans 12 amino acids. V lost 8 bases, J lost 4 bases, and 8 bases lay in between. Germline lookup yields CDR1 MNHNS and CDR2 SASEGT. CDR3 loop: CASRLATGELFF. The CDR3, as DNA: TGTGCCAGCCGGTTGGCCACCGGGGAGCTGTTTTTT.

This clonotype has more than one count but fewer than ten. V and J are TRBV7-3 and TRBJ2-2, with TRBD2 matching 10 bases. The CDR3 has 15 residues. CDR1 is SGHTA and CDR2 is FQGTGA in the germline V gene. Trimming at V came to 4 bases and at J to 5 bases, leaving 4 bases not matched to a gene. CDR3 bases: TGTGCCAGCAGCTCTACTAGCGGGAATACCGGGGAGCTGTTTTTT. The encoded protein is CASSSTSGNTGELFF.

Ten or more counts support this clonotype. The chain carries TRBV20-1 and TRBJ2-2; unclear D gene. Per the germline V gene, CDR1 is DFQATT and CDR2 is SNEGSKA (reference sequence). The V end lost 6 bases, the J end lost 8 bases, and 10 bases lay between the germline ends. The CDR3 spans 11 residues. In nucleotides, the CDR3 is TGCAGTGCAAAGATACCGGGGGAGCTGTTTTTT. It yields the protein CSAKIPGELFF.

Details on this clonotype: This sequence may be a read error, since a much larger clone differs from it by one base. CDR3 protein: CSAAGHRGVYELYF. CDR3 nucleotide sequence: TGCAGTGCCGCGGGCCACCGAGGCGTATACGAGCTGTACTTC. J is TRBJ2-7 and V is TRBV20-1, with D possibly matching TRBD2 (5 bases). The CDR3 runs 14 residues. CDR1 and CDR2 (germline): DFQATT, SNEGSKA (reference sequence).

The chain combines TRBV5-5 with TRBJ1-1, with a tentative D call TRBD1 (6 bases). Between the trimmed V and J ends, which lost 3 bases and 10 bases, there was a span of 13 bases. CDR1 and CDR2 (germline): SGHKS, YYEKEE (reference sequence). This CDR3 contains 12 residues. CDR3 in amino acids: CASSSRGGGAFF. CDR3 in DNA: TGTGCCAGCAGCTCCAGGGGTGGAGGAGCTTTCTTT. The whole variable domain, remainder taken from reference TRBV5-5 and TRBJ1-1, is DAGVTQSPTHLIKTRGQQVTLRCSPISGHKSVSWYQQVLGQGPQFIFQYYEKEERGRGNFPDRFSARQFPNYSSELNVNALLLGDSALYLCASSSRGGGAFFGQGTRLTVV.

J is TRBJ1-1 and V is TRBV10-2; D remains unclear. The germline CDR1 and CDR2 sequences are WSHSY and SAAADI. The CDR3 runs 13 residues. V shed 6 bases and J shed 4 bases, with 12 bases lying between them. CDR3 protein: CASSVQRRTEAFF. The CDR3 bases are TGCGCCAGCAGCGTTCAGAGGCGCACTGAAGCTTTCTTT.

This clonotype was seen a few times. The DNA of the CDR3 is TGTGCCAGCTCCGACAGGGGTGTCACCGGGGAGCTGTTTTTT. Translating it yields CASSDRGVTGELFF. The chain carries TRBV27 and TRBJ2-2, with 8 bases matching TRBD1. CDR3 length: 14 residues. J gave up 4 bases and V 8 bases, and 6 bases lay outside the gene matches. Germline values: CDR1 MNHEY, CDR2 SMNVEV (reference sequence).

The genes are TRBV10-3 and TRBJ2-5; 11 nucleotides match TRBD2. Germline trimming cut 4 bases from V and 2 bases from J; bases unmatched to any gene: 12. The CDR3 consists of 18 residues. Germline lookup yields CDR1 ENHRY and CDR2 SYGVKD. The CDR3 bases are TGTGCCATCAGTGTCATCTATCAGACTAGCGGGACGCAAGAGACCCAGTACTTC. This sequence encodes CAISVIYQTSGTQETQYF.

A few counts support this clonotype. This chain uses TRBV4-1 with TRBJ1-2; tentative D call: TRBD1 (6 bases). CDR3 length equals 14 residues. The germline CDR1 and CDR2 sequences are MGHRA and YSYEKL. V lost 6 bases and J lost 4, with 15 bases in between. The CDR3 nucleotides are TGCGCCAGCAGGGGCATAGGACAGCTCTATGGCTACACCTTC. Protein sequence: CASRGIGQLYGYTF.

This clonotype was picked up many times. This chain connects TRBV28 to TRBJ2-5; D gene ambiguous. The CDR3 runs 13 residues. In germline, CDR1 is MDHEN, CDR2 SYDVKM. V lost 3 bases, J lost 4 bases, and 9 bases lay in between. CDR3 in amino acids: CASSFHIGETQYF. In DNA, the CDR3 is TGTGCCAGCAGTTTCCATATAGGAGAGACCCAGTACTTC.

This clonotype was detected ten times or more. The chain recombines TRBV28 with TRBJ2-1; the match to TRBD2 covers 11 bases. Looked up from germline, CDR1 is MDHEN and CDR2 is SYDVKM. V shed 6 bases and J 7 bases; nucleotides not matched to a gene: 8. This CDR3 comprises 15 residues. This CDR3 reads CASSRLAGSLNEQFF. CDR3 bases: TGTGCCAGCAGCCGACTAGCGGGATCTCTTAATGAGCAGTTCTTC.

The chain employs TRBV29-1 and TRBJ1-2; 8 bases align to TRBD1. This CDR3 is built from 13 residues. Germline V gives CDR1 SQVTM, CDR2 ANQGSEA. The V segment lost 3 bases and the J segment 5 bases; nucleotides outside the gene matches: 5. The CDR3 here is CSVDSGGAYGYTF. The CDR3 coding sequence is TGCAGCGTTGATTCAGGGGGCGCTTATGGCTACACCTTC.

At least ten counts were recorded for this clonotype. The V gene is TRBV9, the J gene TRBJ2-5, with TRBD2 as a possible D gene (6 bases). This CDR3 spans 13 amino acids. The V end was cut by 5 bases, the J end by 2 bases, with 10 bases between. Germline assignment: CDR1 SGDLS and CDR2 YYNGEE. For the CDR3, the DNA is TGTGCCAGCAGTGTGGGACTTCAAGAGACCCAGTACTTC. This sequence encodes CASSVGLQETQYF.

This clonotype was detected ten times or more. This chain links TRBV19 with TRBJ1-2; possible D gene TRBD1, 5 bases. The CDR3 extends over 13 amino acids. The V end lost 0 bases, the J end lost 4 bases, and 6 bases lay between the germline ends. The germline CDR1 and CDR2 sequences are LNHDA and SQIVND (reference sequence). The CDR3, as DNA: TGTGCCAGTAGTATAGAAAGGGGCTATGGCTACACCTTC. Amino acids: CASSIERGYGYTF. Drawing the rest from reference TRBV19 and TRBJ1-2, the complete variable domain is DGGITQSPKYLFRKEGQNVTLSCEQNLNHDAMYWYRQDPGQGLRLIYYSQIVNDFQKGDIAEGYSVSREKKESFPLTVTSAQKNPTAFYLCASSIERGYGYTFGSGTRLTVV.

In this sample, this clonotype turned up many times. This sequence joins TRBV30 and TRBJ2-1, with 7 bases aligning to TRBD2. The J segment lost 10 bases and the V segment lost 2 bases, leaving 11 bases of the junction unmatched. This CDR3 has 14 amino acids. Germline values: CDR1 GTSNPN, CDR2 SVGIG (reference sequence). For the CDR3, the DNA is TGTGCCTGGAGTCGGCCTAGCGGTATTCGGGAGCAGTTCTTC. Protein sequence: CAWSRPSGIREQFF. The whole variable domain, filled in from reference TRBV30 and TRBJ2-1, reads SQTIHQWPATLVQPVGSPLSLECTVEGTSNPNLYWYRQAAGRGLQLLFYSVGIGQISSEVPQNLSASRPQDRQFILSSKKLLLSDSGFYLCAWSRPSGIREQFFGPGTRLTVL.

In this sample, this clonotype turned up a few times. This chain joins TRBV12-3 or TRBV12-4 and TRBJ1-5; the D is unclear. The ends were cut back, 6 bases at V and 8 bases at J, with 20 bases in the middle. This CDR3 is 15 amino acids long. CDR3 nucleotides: TGTGCCAGCAGCCTCGGTGCAGACCCCCGGGAGCCCCAGCATTTT. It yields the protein CASSLGADPREPQHF.

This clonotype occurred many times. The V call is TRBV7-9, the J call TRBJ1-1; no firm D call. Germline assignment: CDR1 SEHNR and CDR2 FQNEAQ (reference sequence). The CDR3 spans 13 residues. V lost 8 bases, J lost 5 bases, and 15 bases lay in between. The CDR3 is CASRPEEETEAFF. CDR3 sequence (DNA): TGTGCCAGCCGACCAGAAGAGGAGACTGAAGCTTTCTTT.

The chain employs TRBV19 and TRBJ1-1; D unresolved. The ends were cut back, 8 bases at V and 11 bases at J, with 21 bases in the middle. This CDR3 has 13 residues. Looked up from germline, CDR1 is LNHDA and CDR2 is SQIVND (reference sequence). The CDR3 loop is CASRSAGGLLAFF. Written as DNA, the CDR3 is TGTGCCAGTCGCAGTGCTGGCGGGTTGTTGGCTTTCTTT.

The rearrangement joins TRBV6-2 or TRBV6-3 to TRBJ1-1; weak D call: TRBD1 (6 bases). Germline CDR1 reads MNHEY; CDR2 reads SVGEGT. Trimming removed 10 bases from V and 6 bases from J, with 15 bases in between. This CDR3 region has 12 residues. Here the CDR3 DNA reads TGTGCCACCTCGGGACAAGGCCCTGAAGCTTTCTTT. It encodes CATSGQGPEAFF.